This TCR beta chain emerged from a study of spatial heterogeneity in lung cancer. Study context: Fewer alpha-chain than beta-chain sequences were consistently detected.

This clonotype has a handful of counts. Time point indicated: sample taken at primary tumor resection. Samples came from 60 to 75 TRACERx patients with untreated early-stage lung cancer. Researchers sequenced whole RNA taken from tumor, nontumor lung or frozen PBMC without sorting. Each TCR cDNA molecule bore a unique molecular identifier. TCRdb redid the calling of the 5' RACE reads with MiXCR, one entry per CDR3 protein. The sample has tens of thousands of distinct CDR3 sequences; about 12% are singletons. This TCR derives from a male donor with early-stage non-small cell lung cancer. This specimen was PBMCs, taken at surgery.

In nucleotides, the CDR3 is TGTGCCAGCTCACCCGGCGGCGAGGCCCAGTACTTC. Its translation is CASSPGGEAQYF. This chain joins TRBV18 and TRBJ2-5; the D is unclear. CDR1 is KGHSH and CDR2 is LQKENI in the germline V gene. The CDR3 has 12 residues. Trimming removed 3 bases at V and 9 bases at J, with 11 bases between.